The 30 T cell receptor beta chains listed next were all sequenced from one sample in a study of beta chain features in type 1 diabetes. Reverse transcribing all isolated RNA meant expressed TCRB transcripts were sequenced. The protocol was immunoSEQ multiplex PCR, while the TCRdb copy is restricted to in-frame clones and leaves out a portion. In the table there are hundreds of thousands of clones, 15% to 17% of which are singletons. The material sequenced was naive CD4+ T cells from blood. The source is a man younger than 30 in good health.

This clone was observed a few times. The J gene is TRBJ2-7, the V gene TRBV18; 7 bases are shared with TRBD2. This CDR3 has 15 residues. J was trimmed by 1 base and V by 3 bases; bases with no gene match: 6. Per the germline V gene, CDR1 is KGHSH and CDR2 is LQKENI. The CDR3 spells CASSPETSNSYEQYF. The CDR3 DNA sequence: TGTGCCAGCTCACCCGAGACTAGCAATTCCTACGAGCAGTACTTC.

This clone appeared a few times. This chain joins TRBV2 and TRBJ2-1; the match to TRBD2 covers 11 bases. From germline, CDR1 is SNHLY and CDR2 FYNNEI. With 7 bases clipped from V and 2 bases from J, the junction kept 22 bases outside the gene matches. The CDR3 is made up of 21 amino acids. CDR3 residues: CASISVGISGRASNTYNEQFF. The CDR3 DNA is TGTGCCAGCATTAGTGTAGGTATTAGCGGGAGGGCCTCGAATACCTACAATGAGCAGTTCTTC.

This clone came up a few times. The chain recombines TRBV9 with TRBJ1-2; D is perhaps TRBD1 (6 bases). The germline V and J ends were trimmed by 4 bases and 8 bases, with 24 bases remaining between them. The length of the CDR3 is 16 residues. CDR1 SGDLS and CDR2 YYNGEE come from the germline V gene. The CDR3 reads CASSPRGQPSVEGYTF. The CDR3 nucleotides read TGTGCCAGCAGCCCTAGAGGACAGCCCAGCGTGGAGGGCTACACCTTC. Supplemented by reference TRBV9 and TRBJ1-2, the full variable domain reads DSGVTQTPKHLITATGQRVTLRCSPRSGDLSVYWYQQSLDQGLQFLIQYYNGEERAKGNILERFSAQQFPDLHSELNLSSLELGDSALYFCASSPRGQPSVEGYTFGSGTRLTVV.

This clone occurred a few times. CDR3 coding DNA: TGTGCCAGCAGCCTCCGGACTAGCGGGAGAAATGAGCAGTTCTTC. It is translated as CASSLRTSGRNEQFF. This rearrangement joins TRBV5-6 to TRBJ2-1; 13 bases line up with TRBD2. V dropped 4 bases and J dropped 7; count of bases not matched to a gene: 5. The germline gives CDR1 SGHDT, CDR2 YYEEEE. The CDR3 is 15 amino acids.

This clone showed up just a few times. CDR3 sequence reads: CASSFEGSSPQHF. CDR3 DNA sequence: TGTGCCAGCAGCTTCGAGGGGTCTTCGCCCCAGCATTTT. This chain connects TRBV9 to TRBJ1-5, with D perhaps TRBD1 (5 bases). From germline, CDR1 is SGDLS and CDR2 YYNGEE. The CDR3 contains 13 residues. Trimming left V 4 bases short and J 9 bases short, with 14 bases between.

The chain has TRBV27 and TRBJ1-1; 7 positions match TRBD1. Losses at the gene ends were 5 bases for V and 3 bases for J; bases not matched to a gene: 15. CDR1 MNHEY and CDR2 SMNVEV come from the germline V gene (reference sequence). This CDR3 contains 17 residues. The DNA for the CDR3 is TGTGCCAGCAGTATCTACAGGGGATCGAAGGGATACACTGAAGCTTTCTTT. As protein: CASSIYRGSKGYTEAFF.

The table lists this clone with a few counts. The chain recombines TRBV14 with TRBJ2-1; TRBD2 aligns across 7 bases. V shed 0 bases, J shed 4 bases, and the junction held 9 bases outside the gene matches. The CDR3 is 17 amino acids. CDR1 is SGHDN, CDR2 FVKESK, per germline. CDR3 coding DNA: TGTGCCAGCAGCCAAGAATTGGGCGGGAGCCGATACAATGAGCAGTTCTTC. This translates into CASSQELGGSRYNEQFF.

V usage is TRBV10-3 and J usage is TRBJ2-3, with 10 bases lining up with TRBD2. CDR1 is ENHRY and CDR2 is SYGVKD in the germline V gene. This CDR3 has 14 amino acids. V lost 4 bases to trimming and J lost 8 bases; unmatched junction nucleotides: 6. The CDR3 loop is CAISATSGDATQYF. CDR3 sequence (DNA): TGTGCCATCAGTGCTACTAGCGGGGATGCTACGCAGTATTTT.

This clone occurred a few times. The V gene is TRBV18, the J gene TRBJ2-1; 11 nucleotides align to TRBD2. Germline lookup yields CDR1 KGHSH and CDR2 LQKENI. This CDR3 contains 14 residues. The trim removed 8 bases at V and 8 bases at J, leaving 8 bases unmatched. The chain's CDR3 is CASTTIAGGDEQFF. The CDR3 coding sequence is TGTGCCAGCACCACTATAGCGGGAGGGGATGAGCAGTTCTTC.

V gene TRBV5-1 combines with J gene TRBJ2-5, with D maybe TRBD1 (6 bases). Germline V gene data show CDR1 as SGHRS and CDR2 as YFSETQ. CDR3 length: 13 residues. Deletions cut 4 bases from V and 5 bases from J, with 12 bases between. The CDR3 coding sequence is TGCGCCAGCAGCGTAACAGGGATGGAGACCCAGTACTTC. This translates into CASSVTGMETQYF.

The chain carries TRBV6-5 and TRBJ1-6; 9 bases fit TRBD1. Germline V gene lookup returns CDR1 MNHEY and CDR2 SVGAGI. V trimming: 6 bases; J trimming: 8 bases; junction bases outside the gene matches: 5. This CDR3 has 14 residues. DNA of the CDR3: TGTGCCAGCAGATTGGACAGGGGCCATTCACCCCTCCACTTT. Its translation is CASRLDRGHSPLHF.

This clone has more than one count but fewer than ten. An end of the junction differs from the germline gene, which may be a read error. The chain joins TRBV28 to TRBJ2-5; 7 nucleotides align to TRBD1. There are 11 residues in the CDR3. Germline V gene sequence: CDR1 MDHEN, CDR2 SYDVKM. The CDR3 DNA sequence: TGTGCCAGCAGTTCCGGCCAAACAGGGGACTTC. It codes for CASSSGQTGDF.

This clone was seen more than once but under ten times. Written as DNA, the CDR3 is TGTGCCAGCAGTCACCCGTCCGCGTCGAACTATGGCTACACCTTC. Protein product: CASSHPSASNYGYTF. The chain combines TRBV6-6 with TRBJ1-2; unclear D gene. Germline V gene sequence: CDR1 MNHNY, CDR2 SVGAGI (reference sequence). Deletions cut 5 bases from V and 2 bases from J, with 15 bases between. CDR3 length: 15 residues.

The rearrangement links TRBV27 to TRBJ2-6; 8 nucleotides match TRBD1. Trimming cost V 6 bases and J 0 bases; bases outside gene matches: 7. Germline assignment: CDR1 MNHEY and CDR2 SMNVEV (reference sequence). The CDR3 is 17 residues long. CDR3 loop: CASRWTGKSSGANVLTF. The CDR3 DNA sequence: TGTGCCAGCAGATGGACAGGGAAGAGCTCTGGGGCCAACGTCCTGACTTTC.

This clone has more than one count but fewer than ten. The CDR3: CASSPPLSGRGLDEQYF. The CDR3 DNA reads TGTGCCAGCAGTCCCCCTCTTAGCGGGAGGGGGCTCGACGAGCAGTACTTC. This chain connects TRBV27 to TRBJ2-7; 11 positions agree with TRBD2. The CDR3 runs 17 residues. The germline gives CDR1 MNHEY, CDR2 SMNVEV (reference sequence). V shed 5 bases and J 5 bases; nucleotides not matched to a gene: 14.

On this clone: Different DNA sequences within this sample yield the same CDR3. The CDR3 DNA follows: TGTGCCAGCAGCTTAGACATAAGCAATCAGCCCCAGCATTTT. This sequence encodes CASSLDISNQPQHF. The gene calls are TRBV7-2 and TRBJ1-5; D not certain. The CDR3 runs 14 residues. Between the trimmed V and J ends, which lost 1 base and 1 base, there was a span of 5 bases. The V gene's germline CDR1 is SGHTA and CDR2 FQGNSA.

This clone appeared a few times. The rearrangement joins TRBV5-4 to TRBJ1-4; D is undetermined. Germline-derived CDR1 and CDR2 are SGHNT and YYREEE (reference sequence). Trimming shortened V by 1 base and J by 7 bases, and 11 bases separated the two germline ends. The CDR3 runs to 14 residues. The CDR3 region is CASSLNTGREKLFF. DNA for the CDR3: TGTGCCAGCAGCTTGAACACCGGCCGTGAAAAACTGTTTTTT.

The chain joins TRBV4-3 to TRBJ1-4; D gene unclear. The CDR3 extends over 15 amino acids. The V end was cut by 0 bases, the J end by 0 bases, with 5 bases between. The V gene's germline CDR1 is LGHNA and CDR2 YSLEER. CDR3 in amino acids: CASSQDAATNEKLFF. The DNA of the CDR3 is TGCGCCAGCAGCCAAGATGCCGCAACTAATGAAAAACTGTTTTTT.

This clone appeared a few times. CDR3 bases: TGTGCCAGCAGCGGAAAAAATGAAAAACTGTTTTTT. Translating gives CASSGKNEKLFF. The chain joins TRBV9 to TRBJ1-4; no definite D call. This CDR3 comprises 12 residues. Germline CDR1 reads SGDLS; CDR2 reads YYNGEE. The V end lost 3 bases, the J end lost 5 bases, and 5 bases lay between the germline ends.

This clone occurred a few times. The chain combines TRBV7-2 with TRBJ1-1; D gene ambiguous. Germline V gene data show CDR1 as SGHTA and CDR2 as FQGNSA. The CDR3 spans 13 residues. The germline V and J ends were trimmed by 2 bases and 7 bases, with 11 bases remaining between them. The CDR3 DNA reads TGTGCCAGCAGCTTAAGTCACAGCTTTGAAGCTTTCTTT. Its protein is CASSLSHSFEAFF. Looking up the rest from reference TRBV7-2 and TRBJ1-1 gives the full variable domain: GAGVSQSPSNKVTEKGKDVELRCDPISGHTALYWYRQSLGQGLEFLIYFQGNSAPDKSGLPSDRFSAERTGGSVSTLTIQRTQQEDSAVYLCASSLSHSFEAFFGQGTRLTVV.

A word on this clone: The same CDR3 can be traced to other DNA sequences in this sample. V is TRBV7-9 and J is TRBJ1-4, with D perhaps TRBD1 (5 bases). The CDR3 spans 14 residues. Per germline, CDR1 SEHNR and CDR2 FQNEAQ (reference sequence). The V end lost 1 base, the J end lost 4 bases, and 7 bases lay between the germline ends. The CDR3 nucleotides read TGTGCCAGCAGCTTAGGACAGATTAATGAAAAACTGTTTTTT. Translated, it gives CASSLGQINEKLFF.

At least ten counts were recorded for this clone. At one of its ends the junction is not consistent with the germline gene, which may arise from a read error. The CDR3 loop reads CAISESRNSGYTF. In DNA form, the CDR3 reads TGTGCCATCAGTGAGTCGAGGAACTCTGGCTACACCTTC. The chain combines TRBV10-3 with TRBJ1-2, with D uncertain. The CDR3 is 13 amino acids. Germline CDR1 ENHRY, CDR2 SYGVKD.

This clone was picked up a small number of times. J is TRBJ2-3 and V is TRBV5-4, with 8 bases identical to TRBD2. The CDR3 has 18 amino acids. The J segment lost 2 bases and the V segment lost 3 bases, leaving 14 bases of the junction unmatched. The germline V gene encodes CDR1 SGHNT and CDR2 YYREEE (reference sequence). CDR3: CASSSSGVSGRVTDTQYF. The CDR3 region has the DNA TGTGCCAGCAGCTCCTCCGGGGTGAGCGGGAGAGTCACAGATACGCAGTATTTT.

This clone was found a few times. One end of the junction fails to match germline, which may point to a read error. The CDR3 DNA follows: TGTGCTAGCAGTTCCCAACCGGGACAGGGTAGTACGCAGTATTTT. Its translation is CASSSQPGQGSTQYF. The chain combines TRBV7-7 with TRBJ2-3; TRBD1 agrees at 9 bases. The length of the CDR3 is 15 residues. Germline CDR1 is SSHAT and CDR2 is FNYEAQ (reference sequence).

This sequence joins TRBV15 and TRBJ1-2; a possible D gene is TRBD1 (5 bases). The V end lost 4 bases, the J end lost 4 bases, and 10 bases lay between the germline ends. Germline lookup yields CDR1 LNHNV and CDR2 YYDKDF (reference sequence). CDR3 length: 13 residues. CDR3 sequence reads: CATSIWGTYGYTF. The DNA of the CDR3 is TGTGCCACCAGCATTTGGGGGACCTATGGCTACACCTTC.

V and J are TRBV4-3 and TRBJ1-2; 9 bases are shared with TRBD1. The germline V gene encodes CDR1 LGHNA and CDR2 YSLEER. CDR3 length equals 16 residues. Trimming cost V 0 bases and J 2 bases; bases outside gene matches: 4. The CDR3 nucleotides are TGCGCCAGCAGCCAAGATTGGACAGGGGTGAACTATGGCTACACCTTC. This encodes CASSQDWTGVNYGYTF.

The gene calls are TRBV4-3 and TRBJ2-2; D is uncertain. Germline V gene lookup returns CDR1 LGHNA and CDR2 YSLEER. The ends were cut back, 0 bases at V and 7 bases at J, with 6 bases in the middle. This CDR3 is 13 amino acids long. The CDR3: CASSQDNVGELFF. Written as DNA, the CDR3 is TGCGCCAGCAGCCAAGATAACGTCGGGGAGCTGTTTTTT.

This clone has more than one count but fewer than ten. CDR3 amino acids: CASSPKAEAFF. The CDR3 nucleotides are TGTGCCAGCTCACCGAAGGCTGAAGCTTTCTTT. V is TRBV18 and J is TRBJ1-1; D is unclear. Germline CDR1 and CDR2: KGHSH and LQKENI. Trimming shortened V by 3 bases and J by 6 bases, and 5 bases separated the two germline ends. The CDR3 runs to 11 residues.

This clone was recorded a few times. The rearrangement links TRBV7-9 to TRBJ1-3; possible D gene TRBD1, 6 bases. CDR1 is SEHNR, CDR2 FQNEAQ, per germline (reference sequence). The CDR3 totals 12 residues. Trimming took off 3 bases at V and 15 bases at J, with 15 bases between the two ends. CDR3 DNA sequence: TGTGCCAGCAGCTTTAGCGTTGGCAGGGGATATTTT. This encodes CASSFSVGRGYF.

This clone occurred a few times. The V and J genes are TRBV5-1 and TRBJ1-2, with D unclear. CDR1 is SGHRS and CDR2 is YFSETQ in the germline V gene. There are 14 residues in the CDR3. The V gene lost 0 bases and the J gene lost 7 bases, with 13 bases spanning the gap. DNA of the CDR3: TGCGCCAGCAGCTTGGAGGTGGGATTCGGTGGCTACACCTTC. Its protein product is CASSLEVGFGGYTF.